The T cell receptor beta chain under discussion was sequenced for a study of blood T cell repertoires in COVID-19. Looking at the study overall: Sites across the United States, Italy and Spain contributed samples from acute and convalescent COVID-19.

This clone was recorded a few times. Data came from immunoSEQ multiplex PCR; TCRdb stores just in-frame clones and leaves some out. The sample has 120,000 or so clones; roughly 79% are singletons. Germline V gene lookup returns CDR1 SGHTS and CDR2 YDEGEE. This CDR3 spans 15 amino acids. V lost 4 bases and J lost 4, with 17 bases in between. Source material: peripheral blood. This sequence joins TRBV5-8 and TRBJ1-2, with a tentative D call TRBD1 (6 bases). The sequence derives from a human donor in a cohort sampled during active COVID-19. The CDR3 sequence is CASSPIGPGVYGYTF. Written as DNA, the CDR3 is TGTGCCAGCAGCCCCATAGGGCCAGGGGTCTATGGCTACACCTTC.